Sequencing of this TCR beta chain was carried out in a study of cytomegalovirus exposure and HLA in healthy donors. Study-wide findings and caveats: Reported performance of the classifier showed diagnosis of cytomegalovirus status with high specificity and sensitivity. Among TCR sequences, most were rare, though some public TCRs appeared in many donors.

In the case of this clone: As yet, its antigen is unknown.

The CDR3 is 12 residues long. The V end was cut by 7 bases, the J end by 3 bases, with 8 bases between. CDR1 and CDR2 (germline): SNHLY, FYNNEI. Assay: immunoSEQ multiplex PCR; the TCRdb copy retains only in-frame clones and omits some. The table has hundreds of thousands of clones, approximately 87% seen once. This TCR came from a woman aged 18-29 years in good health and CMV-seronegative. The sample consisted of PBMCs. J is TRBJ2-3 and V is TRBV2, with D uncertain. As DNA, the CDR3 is TGTGCCAGCACCAGGATTACAGATACGCAGTATTTT. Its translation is CASTRITDTQYF.